This TCR beta chain is drawn from a study of CD4+ T cells in melanoma. Study observations and caveats: CD8+ T cell, macrophage and B cell function reportedly correlated with neoantigen-specific CD4+ T cells. In melanoma, neoantigen-specific CD4+ T cells reportedly differed in differentiation state.

On this clone itself: Its antigen is still unknown.

The CDR3 extends over 17 amino acids. Germline CDR1 is LNHDA and CDR2 is SQIVND (reference sequence). With V trimmed by 4 bases and J by 1 base, 9 bases remained unmatched. Assay used: immunoSEQ multiplex PCR; TCRdb lists only in-frame clones, some missing. The table includes approximately 16,000 clones, 62% detected once. V and J are TRBV19 and TRBJ1-1; 10 nucleotides align to TRBD1. The source is a human donor with melanoma. The sample consisted of cells from a culture (not recorded whether cultured in vitro). The CDR3 DNA follows: TGTGCCAGTAGTAAACAAGGGACAGGGGCTAAGAACACTGAAGCTTTCTTT. This translates into CASSKQGTGAKNTEAFF.